The 15 T cell receptor beta chains in this list originate from one sample, sequenced in a study of blood T cell repertoires in COVID-19. Using immunoSEQ multiplex PCR, the repertoire was profiled, and TCRdb retains in-frame clones only, with some absent. The sample carries 250,000 to 300,000 clones, more than 85% recorded once. Sequenced material: peripheral blood. The receptors were gathered from a man aged 40-49 years with acute or convalescent COVID-19.

The chain is built from TRBV6-5 and TRBJ1-6, with D perhaps matching TRBD1 (5 bases). V dropped 6 bases and J dropped 5 bases, with 11 bases sitting between them. Germline CDR1 reads MNHEY; CDR2 reads SVGAGI. The CDR3 covers 14 residues. This CDR3 is CASRSGRHNSPLHF. CDR3 sequence (DNA): TGTGCCAGCAGGTCAGGGAGGCATAATTCACCCCTCCACTTT.

V is TRBV2 and J is TRBJ1-4; tentatively, D is TRBD1 (6 bases). V lost 4 bases and J 8 bases, leaving 23 bases between the germline ends. The CDR3 length is 17 residues. The germline V gene encodes CDR1 SNHLY and CDR2 FYNNEI. CDR3 residues: CASSGGGTGRRVEKLFF. In DNA, the CDR3 is TGTGCCAGCAGTGGAGGGGGTACAGGGAGAAGGGTCGAAAAACTGTTTTTT.

The V gene is TRBV28, the J gene TRBJ1-2, with D perhaps matching TRBD1 (6 bases). The V end lost 7 bases, the J end lost 2 bases, and 14 bases lay between the germline ends. The CDR3 covers 14 residues. Germline loops: CDR1 MDHEN, CDR2 SYDVKM. DNA of the CDR3: TGTGCCAGCAAGGCACAGGGCCTAAACTATGGCTACACCTTC. Amino acid sequence: CASKAQGLNYGYTF.

The rearrangement uses TRBV30 and TRBJ2-7; unclear D gene. Per the germline V gene, CDR1 is GTSNPN and CDR2 is SVGIG (reference sequence). V was pared by 4 bases and J by 2 bases, with 15 bases between. The CDR3 has 14 amino acids. CDR3 protein: CAWMSYSTPYEQYF. The CDR3, as DNA: TGTGCCTGGATGAGTTACTCAACCCCCTACGAGCAGTACTTC.

This clone has only one observation. The chain couples TRBV29-1 to TRBJ1-2, with TRBD1 matching over 7 bases. J gave up 2 bases and V 4 bases, and 4 bases lay outside the gene matches. The V gene's germline CDR1 is SQVTM and CDR2 ANQGSEA. The CDR3 has 13 amino acids. CDR3 sequence reads: CSVGDSKNYGYTF. The DNA of the CDR3 is TGCAGCGTTGGGGACAGCAAAAACTATGGCTACACCTTC.

The chain is built from TRBV24-1 and TRBJ1-3; D call uncertain. V shed 3 bases and J shed 4 bases, with 9 bases lying between them. Germline CDR1 is KGHDR and CDR2 is SFDVKD. The CDR3 contains 14 residues. The CDR3 sequence is CATSDARGGNTIYF. The DNA for the CDR3 is TGTGCCACCAGTGATGCCCGAGGCGGAAACACCATATATTTT.

This sequence joins TRBV7-9 and TRBJ1-1; 8 bases are a match to TRBD1. Trimming took 5 bases from V and 4 from J; bases not matched to a gene: 6. There are 14 residues in the CDR3. The germline V gene has CDR1 SEHNR and CDR2 FQNEAQ (reference sequence). CDR3 amino acids: CASSQTGAFTEAFF. The DNA of the CDR3 is TGTGCCAGCAGCCAGACAGGGGCTTTCACTGAAGCTTTCTTT.

This rearrangement joins TRBV2 to TRBJ1-2, with D unclear. The germline V gene encodes CDR1 SNHLY and CDR2 FYNNEI. V gave up 5 bases and J gave up 0 bases, with 10 bases separating them. This CDR3 contains 14 residues. CDR3 in DNA: TGTGCCAGCAGTCTGACAAGAGCTAACTATGGCTACACCTTC. Protein sequence: CASSLTRANYGYTF.

This chain joins TRBV14 and TRBJ1-2; D call uncertain. This CDR3 is 13 amino acids long. Germline assignment: CDR1 SGHDN and CDR2 FVKESK. Trimming removed 4 bases from V and 0 bases from J, with 6 bases in between. This chain's CDR3 is CASSPRANYGYTF. For the CDR3, the DNA is TGTGCCAGCAGCCCCCGGGCTAACTATGGCTACACCTTC.

This chain uses TRBV27 with TRBJ2-1; perhaps TRBD1 as D (6 bases). Germline CDR1 is MNHEY and CDR2 is SMNVEV (reference sequence). CDR3 length: 17 residues. Trimming took 4 bases from V and 0 from J, leaving 16 bases between them. The chain's CDR3 is CASSSGVGAGSYNEQFF. The CDR3 DNA is TGTGCCAGCAGTTCAGGGGTGGGGGCCGGCTCCTACAATGAGCAGTTCTTC.

The chain has TRBV18 and TRBJ1-5, with 8 bases matching TRBD1. The CDR3 sequence is 14 residues long. The J segment lost 5 bases and the V segment lost 6 bases, leaving 6 bases of the junction unmatched. Germline V gene lookup returns CDR1 KGHSH and CDR2 LQKENI. The CDR3 sequence: CASSPTGVDQPQHF. CDR3 DNA sequence: TGTGCCAGCTCCCCGACAGGGGTGGATCAGCCCCAGCATTTT.

This chain links TRBV30 with TRBJ2-3; 8 bases map to TRBD2. The CDR3 covers 15 residues. J gave up 1 base and V 2 bases, and 5 bases lay outside the gene matches. Germline V gene sequence: CDR1 GTSNPN, CDR2 SVGIG (reference sequence). The CDR3 nucleotides are TGTGCCTGGAGTCCGATGCGGGGGGGCACAGATACGCAGTATTTT. This sequence encodes CAWSPMRGGTDTQYF.

The chain employs TRBV5-1 and TRBJ2-1, with 8 bases aligning to TRBD1. J lost 3 bases, V lost 0 bases, and 5 bases had no gene match. This CDR3 spans 16 amino acids. CDR1 SGHRS and CDR2 YFSETQ come from the germline V gene. The CDR3 nucleotides read TGCGCCAGCAGCTTGGCGGCAGGGGGCCTCTACAATGAGCAGTTCTTC. Its translation is CASSLAAGGLYNEQFF.

The chain recombines TRBV9 with TRBJ1-3; D may be TRBD1 (5 bases). The CDR3 is 16 residues long. Trimming removed 4 bases at V and 4 bases at J, with 18 bases between. Germline CDR1 reads SGDLS; CDR2 reads YYNGEE. This CDR3 reads CASSPTGALGGNTIYF. DNA for the CDR3: TGTGCCAGCAGCCCCACAGGAGCTCTGGGGGGAAACACCATATATTTT.

This chain connects TRBV6-1 to TRBJ1-1; TRBD1 is a possible D gene (6 bases). The germline V gene has CDR1 MNHNS and CDR2 SASEGT. Trimming cost V 10 bases and J 4 bases, with 16 bases left between them. This CDR3 region has 13 residues. The CDR3 loop reads CAIHRARGTEAFF. In nucleotides, the CDR3 is TGTGCCATCCACAGGGCGAGGGGCACTGAAGCTTTCTTT.